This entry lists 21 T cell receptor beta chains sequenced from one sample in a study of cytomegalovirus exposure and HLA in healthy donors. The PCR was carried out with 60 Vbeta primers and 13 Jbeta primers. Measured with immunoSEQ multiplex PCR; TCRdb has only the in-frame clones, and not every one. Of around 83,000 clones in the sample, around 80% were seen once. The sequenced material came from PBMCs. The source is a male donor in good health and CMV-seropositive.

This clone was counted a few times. CDR3 protein: CASSLVGLGETQYF. CDR3 bases: TGTGCCAGCAGCTTAGTTGGACTCGGGGAGACCCAGTACTTC. This chain connects TRBV7-8 to TRBJ2-5; perhaps TRBD2 as D (5 bases). V was pared by 1 base and J by 5 bases, with 11 bases between. Germline-derived CDR1 and CDR2 are SGHVS and FQNEAQ. The CDR3 runs to 14 residues.

CDR3 sequence reads: CASSPRSLWDNNQPQHF. The CDR3 nucleotides are TGTGCCAGCTCACCACGGTCTTTATGGGACAACAATCAGCCCCAGCATTTT. The rearrangement links TRBV18 to TRBJ1-5; possibly TRBD1 for D (6 bases). The CDR3 covers 17 residues. The V gene's germline CDR1 is KGHSH and CDR2 LQKENI. Trimming removed 1 base at V and 3 bases at J, with 16 bases between.

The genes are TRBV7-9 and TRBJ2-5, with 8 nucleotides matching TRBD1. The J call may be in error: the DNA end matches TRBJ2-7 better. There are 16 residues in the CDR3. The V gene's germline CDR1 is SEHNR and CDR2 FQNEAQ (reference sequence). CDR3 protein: CASSPPTGQETYEQYF. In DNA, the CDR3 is TGTGCCAGCAGCCCGCCCACGGGACAGGAGACCTACGAGCAGTACTTC.

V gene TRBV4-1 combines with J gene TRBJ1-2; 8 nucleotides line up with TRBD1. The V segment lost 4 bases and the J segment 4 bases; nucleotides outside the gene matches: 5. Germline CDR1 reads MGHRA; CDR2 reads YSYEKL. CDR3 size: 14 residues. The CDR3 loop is CASSPTTGAYGYTF. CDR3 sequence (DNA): TGCGCCAGCAGCCCGACGACAGGGGCCTATGGCTACACCTTC.

The CDR3 DNA sequence: TGTGCCAGCAGTTTATCCCCGTTCTCCTACAATGAGCAGTTCTTC. Protein product: CASSLSPFSYNEQFF. The chain has TRBV28 and TRBJ2-1; D unclear. V shed 1 base and J shed 0 bases, with 7 bases lying between them. This CDR3 comprises 15 residues. Germline V gene sequence: CDR1 MDHEN, CDR2 SYDVKM.

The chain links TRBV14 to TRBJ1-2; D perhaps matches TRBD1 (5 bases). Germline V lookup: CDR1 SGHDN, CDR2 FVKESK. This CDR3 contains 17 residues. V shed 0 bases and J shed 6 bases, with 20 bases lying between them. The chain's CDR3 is CASSQDPSGMDADGYTF. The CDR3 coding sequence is TGTGCCAGCAGCCAAGATCCCTCAGGGATGGATGCGGATGGCTACACCTTC.

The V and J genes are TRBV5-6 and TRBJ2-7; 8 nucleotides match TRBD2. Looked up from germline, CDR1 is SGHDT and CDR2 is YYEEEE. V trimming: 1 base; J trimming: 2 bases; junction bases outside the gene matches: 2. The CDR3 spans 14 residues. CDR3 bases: TGTGCCAGCAGCTTGACTAGCGGAACCTACGAGCAGTACTTC. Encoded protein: CASSLTSGTYEQYF.

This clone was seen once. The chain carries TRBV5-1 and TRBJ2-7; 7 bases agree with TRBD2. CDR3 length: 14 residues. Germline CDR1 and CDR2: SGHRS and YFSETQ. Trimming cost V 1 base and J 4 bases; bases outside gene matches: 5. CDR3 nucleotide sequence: TGCGCCAGCAGCTTGCTAGCGGTAGGTTACGAGCAGTACTTC. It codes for CASSLLAVGYEQYF.

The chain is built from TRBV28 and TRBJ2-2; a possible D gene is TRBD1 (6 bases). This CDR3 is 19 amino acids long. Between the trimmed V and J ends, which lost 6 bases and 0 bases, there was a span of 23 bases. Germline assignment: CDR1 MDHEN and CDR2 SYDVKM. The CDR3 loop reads CASSSLFGSWTANTGELFF. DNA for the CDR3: TGTGCCAGCAGCTCACTTTTCGGCAGTTGGACAGCGAACACCGGGGAGCTGTTTTTT.

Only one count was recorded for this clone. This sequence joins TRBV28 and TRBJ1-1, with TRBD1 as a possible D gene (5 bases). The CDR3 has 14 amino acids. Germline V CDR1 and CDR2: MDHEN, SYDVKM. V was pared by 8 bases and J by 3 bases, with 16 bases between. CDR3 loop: CASHTPGGDTEAFF. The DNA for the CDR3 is TGTGCCAGCCATACCCCGGGGGGGGACACTGAAGCTTTCTTT.

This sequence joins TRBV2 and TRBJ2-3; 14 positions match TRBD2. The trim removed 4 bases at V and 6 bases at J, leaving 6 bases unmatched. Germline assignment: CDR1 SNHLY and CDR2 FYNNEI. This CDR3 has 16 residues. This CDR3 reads CASSGGTSGRPDTQYF. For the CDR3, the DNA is TGTGCCAGCAGTGGAGGGACTAGCGGGAGACCCGATACGCAGTATTTT.

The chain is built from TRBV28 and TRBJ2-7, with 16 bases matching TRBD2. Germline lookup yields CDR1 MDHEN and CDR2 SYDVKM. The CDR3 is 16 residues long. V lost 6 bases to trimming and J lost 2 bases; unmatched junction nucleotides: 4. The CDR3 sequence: CASRQGLAGGPYEQYF. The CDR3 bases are TGTGCCAGCAGACAGGGACTAGCGGGGGGGCCCTACGAGCAGTACTTC.

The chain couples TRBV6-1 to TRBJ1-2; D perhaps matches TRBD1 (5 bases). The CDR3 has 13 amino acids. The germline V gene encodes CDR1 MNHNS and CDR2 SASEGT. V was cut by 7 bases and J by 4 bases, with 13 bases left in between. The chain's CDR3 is CASITGTAYGYTF. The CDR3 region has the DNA TGTGCCAGCATTACAGGAACCGCCTATGGCTACACCTTC.

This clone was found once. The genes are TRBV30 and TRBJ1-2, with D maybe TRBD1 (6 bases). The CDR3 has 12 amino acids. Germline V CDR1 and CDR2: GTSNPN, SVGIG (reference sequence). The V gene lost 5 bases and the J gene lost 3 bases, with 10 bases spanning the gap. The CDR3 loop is CAWQQGDYGYTF. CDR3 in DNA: TGTGCCTGGCAACAGGGAGACTATGGCTACACCTTC.

The CDR3 DNA reads as TGTGCCAGTAGTATGGGACAGGGGAACAATGAGCAGTTCTTC. It is translated as CASSMGQGNNEQFF. The rearrangement uses TRBV19 and TRBJ2-1; 10 bases are a match to TRBD1. CDR3 size: 14 residues. Trimming at V came to 3 bases and at J to 5 bases, leaving 1 base not matched to a gene. Germline V gives CDR1 LNHDA, CDR2 SQIVND (reference sequence).

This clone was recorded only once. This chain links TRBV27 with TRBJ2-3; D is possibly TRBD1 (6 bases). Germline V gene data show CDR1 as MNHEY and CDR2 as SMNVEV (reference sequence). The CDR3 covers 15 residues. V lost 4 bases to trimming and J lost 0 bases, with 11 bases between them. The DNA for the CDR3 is TGTGCCAGCAGTTACCTACAGGGTAGCACAGATACGCAGTATTTT. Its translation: CASSYLQGSTDTQYF.

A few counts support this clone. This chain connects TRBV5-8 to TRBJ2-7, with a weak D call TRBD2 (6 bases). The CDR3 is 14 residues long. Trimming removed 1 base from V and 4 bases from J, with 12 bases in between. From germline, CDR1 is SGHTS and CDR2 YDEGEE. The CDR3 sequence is CASSLKGGWYEQYF. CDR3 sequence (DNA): TGTGCCAGCAGCTTGAAGGGAGGCTGGTACGAGCAGTACTTC.

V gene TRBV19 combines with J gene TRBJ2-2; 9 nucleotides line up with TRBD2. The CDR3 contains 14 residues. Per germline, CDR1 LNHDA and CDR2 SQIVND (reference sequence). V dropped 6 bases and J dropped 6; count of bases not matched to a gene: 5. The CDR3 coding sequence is TGTGCCAGTAGAGCGGGAGGAAATGCCGGGGAGCTGTTTTTT. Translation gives CASRAGGNAGELFF.

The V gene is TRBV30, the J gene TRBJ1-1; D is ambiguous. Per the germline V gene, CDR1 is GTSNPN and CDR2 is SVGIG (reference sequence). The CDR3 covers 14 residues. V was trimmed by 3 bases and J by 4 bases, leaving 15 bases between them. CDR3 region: CAWRDSPRGTEAFF. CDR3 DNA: TGTGCCTGGAGGGATAGCCCACGCGGCACTGAAGCTTTCTTT.

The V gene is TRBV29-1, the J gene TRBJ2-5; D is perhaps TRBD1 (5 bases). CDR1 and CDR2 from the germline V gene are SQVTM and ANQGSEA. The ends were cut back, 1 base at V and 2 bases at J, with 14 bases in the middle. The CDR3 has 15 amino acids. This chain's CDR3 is CSVEGTSDQQETQYF. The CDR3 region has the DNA TGCAGCGTTGAAGGGACAAGCGATCAACAAGAGACCCAGTACTTC.

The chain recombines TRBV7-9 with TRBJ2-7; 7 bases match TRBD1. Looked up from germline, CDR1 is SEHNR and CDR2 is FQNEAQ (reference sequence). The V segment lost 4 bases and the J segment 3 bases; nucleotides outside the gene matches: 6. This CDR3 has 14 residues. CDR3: CASSSRGPDYEQYF. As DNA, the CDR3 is TGTGCCAGCAGCTCAAGGGGGCCGGACTACGAGCAGTACTTC.